The clone carrying this TCR beta chain was observed many times. The antigen is not known. This specimen belongs to a study of identical twins. Broader study findings: Out-of-frame TCR alpha sharing in monozygotic twins exceeded recombination model predictions. In cord blood, abundant beta clonotypes had fewer insertions; memory showed no trend.

The V and J ends lost 3 bases and 8 bases, in that order; junction bases with no gene match: 10. The CDR3 covers 15 residues. CDR1 is SEHNR, CDR2 FQNEAQ, per germline (reference sequence). TCRdb re-analysed the 5' RACE reads in MiXCR, keeping a single row per CDR3 protein. The profile shows under 450,000 distinct CDR3 sequences, under 20% of them singletons. The receptor was isolated from a man in his forties or fifties in good health. The sample comprised naive T cells sorted from blood. The chain employs TRBV7-9 and TRBJ2-1, with 7 bases fitting TRBD2. CDR3 amino acids: CASSLGLAALYEQFF. The CDR3 coding sequence is TGTGCCAGCAGCTTGGGGCTAGCGGCCTTATATGAGCAGTTCTTC.